This T cell receptor (beta chain) appears in the sequencing data of a study of T cell repertoires in cytomegalovirus infection. Study in general: Use of recently identified HLA-C-restricted and well-studied HLA-B-restricted CMV epitopes was part of the study. The study, taken as a whole, reports: Summed frequency of shared TCR beta families picked out CMV carriers who also had the relevant HLA.

Germline V gene data show CDR1 as MGHRA and CDR2 as YSYEKL. The CDR3 has 16 amino acids. From the reads, TCRdb called clonotypes with MiXCR, one entry per CDR3 protein. The table lists 550,000 to 700,000 distinct CDR3 sequences, roughly 43% of them singletons. To note about this clonotype: Its specificity is unknown. An end of the junction does not agree with germline; a read error may underlie this.

This TCR derives from a human donor in good health (CMV status not recorded). Some clones in this sample may be carry-over from other donors' samples. This chain uses TRBV4-1 with TRBJ2-3; no clear D. The sample in question was cultured PBMCs, obtained from culture after CMV antigen stimulation. CDR3 nucleotides: TGTGCCAGCAGCCAAGTAACCAGCCGGGGCACAGATACGCAGTATTTT. It codes for CASSQVTSRGTDTQYF.